The sequence of this TCR beta chain was determined in a study of T-cell reconstitution after alpha-beta-depleted transplantation in children. Points from the study as a whole: The origin of alpha-beta T cells about two months after transplant was reportedly several hundred expanded graft clones.

Remarks on this clonotype: Its antigen is undetermined.

Germline V lookup: CDR1 SGHTA, CDR2 FQGTGA. The V gene lost 1 base and the J gene lost 10 bases, with 14 bases spanning the gap. This CDR3 comprises 13 residues. Preparation of the TCRbeta library was carried out with unique molecular identifiers. TCRdb recomputed calls from the PCR reads with MiXCR, one row per CDR3 protein. The sample gives about a million distinct CDR3 sequences, 25% to 35% of which show up once; about 28% is in the top ten. Sequencing was performed on PBMCs, mostly from graft donor cells, taken 360 days after TCRalphabeta/CD19-depleted stem cell transplant. The chain has TRBV7-3 and TRBJ2-7; D could derive from TRBD1 or TRBD2 (6 bases each). The receptor comes from a boy in the first two years of life who had a stem cell transplant for SCID, so the T cells may come from the graft donor. The DNA of the CDR3 is TGTGCCAGCAGCTTAAGGAGGGGGACCGCCCAGTACTTC. It codes for CASSLRRGTAQYF.